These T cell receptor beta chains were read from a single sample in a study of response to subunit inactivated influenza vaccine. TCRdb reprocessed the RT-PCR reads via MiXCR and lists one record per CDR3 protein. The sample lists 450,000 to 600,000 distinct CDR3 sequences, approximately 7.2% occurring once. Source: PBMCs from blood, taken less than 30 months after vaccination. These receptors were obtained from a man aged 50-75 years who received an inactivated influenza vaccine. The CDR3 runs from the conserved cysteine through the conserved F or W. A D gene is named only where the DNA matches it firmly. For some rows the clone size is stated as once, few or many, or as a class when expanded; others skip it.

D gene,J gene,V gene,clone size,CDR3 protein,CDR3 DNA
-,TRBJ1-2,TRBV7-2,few,CASSSNGPKVDGYTF,TGTGCCAGCAGCTCTAATGGACCGAAAGTGGATGGCTACACCTTC
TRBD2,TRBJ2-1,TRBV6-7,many,CASSLPTGTNYNEQFF,TGTGCCAGCAGTCTGCCGACCGGGACTAACTACAATGAGCAGTTCTTC
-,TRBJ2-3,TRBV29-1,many,CSVGQVTDTQYF,TGCAGCGTTGGACAAGTAACAGATACGCAGTATTTT
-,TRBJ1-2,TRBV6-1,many,CASTGTGSNYGYTF,TGTGCCAGCACGGGAACGGGGTCCAACTATGGCTACACCTTC
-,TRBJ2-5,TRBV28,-,CASSLWSAGKETQYF,TGTGCCAGCAGTTTATGGTCGGCGGGGAAAGAGACCCAGTACTTC
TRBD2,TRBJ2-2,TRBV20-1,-,CSARGSSGARVAGVLFF,TGCAGTGCTAGAGGGAGTAGCGGGGCCCGAGTGGCCGGGGTGCTGTTTTTT
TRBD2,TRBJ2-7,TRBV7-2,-,CASSLTSGGIPYEQYF,TGTGCCAGCAGCTTGACTAGCGGGGGGATTCCCTACGAGCAGTACTTC
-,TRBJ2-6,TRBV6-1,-,CASSPNSGANVLTF,TGTGCCAGCAGTCCAAACTCTGGGGCCAACGTCCTGACTTTC
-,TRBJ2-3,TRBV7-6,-,CASSLAPGSDTQYF,TGTGCCAGCAGCTTAGCGCCGGGCTCAGATACGCAGTATTTT
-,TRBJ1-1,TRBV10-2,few,CASSEVLGNTEAFF,TGCGCCAGCAGTGAAGTTTTAGGGAACACTGAAGCTTTCTTT
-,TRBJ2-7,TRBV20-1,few,CSARDQGYSYEQYF,TGCAGTGCTAGAGACCAGGGTTACTCCTACGAGCAGTACTTC
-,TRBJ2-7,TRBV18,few,CASSPLASAYEQYF,TGTGCCAGCTCACCACTAGCTTCGGCCTACGAGCAGTACTTC
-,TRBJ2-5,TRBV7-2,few,CASRTEYQETQYF,TGTGCCAGCAGGACGGAGTACCAAGAGACCCAGTACTTC
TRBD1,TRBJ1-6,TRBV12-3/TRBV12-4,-,CASTTGGPYWGSPLHF,TGTGCCAGCACCACAGGGGGCCCCTACTGGGGTTCACCCCTCCACTTT
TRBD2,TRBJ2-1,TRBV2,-,CASSGTSASYNEQFF,TGTGCCAGCAGCGGCACTAGCGCCTCCTACAATGAGCAGTTCTTC
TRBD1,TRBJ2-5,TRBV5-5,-,CASSSFATGGKTQYF,TGTGCCAGCAGCTCGTTCGCCACAGGGGGAAAGACCCAGTACTTC
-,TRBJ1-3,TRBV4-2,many,CASSQAARSGNTIYF,TGTGCCAGCAGCCAAGCGGCGAGATCTGGAAACACCATATATTTT
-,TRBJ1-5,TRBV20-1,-,CSARRGGQPQHF,TGCAGTGCTAGAAGGGGGGGACAGCCCCAGCATTTT
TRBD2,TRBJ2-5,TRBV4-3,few,CASSQDWWGGSQETQYF,TGCGCCAGCAGCCAAGATTGGTGGGGGGGAAGTCAAGAGACCCAGTACTTC
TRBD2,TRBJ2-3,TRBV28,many,CASTQGLITDTQYF,TGTGCCAGCACCCAGGGACTAATTACAGATACGCAGTATTTT
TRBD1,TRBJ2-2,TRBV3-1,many,CASSHRQGGIGELFF,TGTGCCAGCAGCCATCGACAGGGTGGGATCGGGGAGCTGTTTTTT
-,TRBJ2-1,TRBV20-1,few,CSARETQPASSYNEQFF,TGCAGTGCTAGAGAGACGCAGCCGGCGAGCTCCTACAATGAGCAGTTCTTC
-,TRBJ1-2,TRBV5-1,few,CASSWKDTMTYGYTF,TGCGCCAGCAGCTGGAAGGACACCATGACCTATGGCTACACCTTC
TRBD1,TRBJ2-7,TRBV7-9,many,CASSLTGTGASGEQYF,TGTGCCAGCAGCCTTACCGGGACAGGGGCATCGGGAGAGCAGTACTTC
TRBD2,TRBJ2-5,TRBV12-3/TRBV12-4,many,CASSHGTSFETQYF,TGTGCCAGCAGTCACGGGACTAGCTTTGAGACCCAGTACTTC
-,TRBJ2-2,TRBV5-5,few,CASSSPQAAGFTGELFF,TGTGCCAGCAGCTCCCCCCAAGCCGCAGGGTTCACCGGGGAGCTGTTTTTT
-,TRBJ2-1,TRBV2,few,CASSETGDNEQFF,TGTGCCAGCAGTGAAACGGGAGACAATGAGCAGTTCTTC
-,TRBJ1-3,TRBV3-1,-,CASRPDFSGNTIYF,TGTGCCAGCAGACCAGACTTCTCTGGAAACACCATATATTTT
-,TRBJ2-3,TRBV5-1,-,CASRRTVDTQYF,TGCGCCAGCAGGCGGACTGTAGATACGCAGTATTTT
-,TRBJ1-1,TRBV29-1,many,CSVLIQAAMAEAFF,TGCAGCGTCCTAATACAGGCCGCGATGGCTGAAGCTTTCTTT
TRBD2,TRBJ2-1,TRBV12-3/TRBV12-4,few,CASSFGRLAGFTTQFF,TGTGCCAGCAGTTTTGGCCGACTAGCGGGGTTTACAACACAGTTCTTC
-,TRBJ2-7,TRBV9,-,CASSPTGASYEQYF,TGTGCCAGCAGCCCCACGGGGGCCTCCTACGAGCAGTACTTC
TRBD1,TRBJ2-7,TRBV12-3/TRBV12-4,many,CASSLRTGGGYEQYF,TGTGCCAGCAGTTTACGGACAGGGGGAGGCTACGAGCAGTACTTC
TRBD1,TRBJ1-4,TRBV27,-,CASSDTGVREKLFF,TGTGCCAGCAGTGATACAGGGGTACGGGAAAAACTGTTTTTT